The sequence of this TCR beta chain was determined in a study of blood T cell repertoires in COVID-19. The overall study: PBMCs, B-cell-depleted T cells, or T cells were the source of the cDNA or gDNA that made up the material.

In the authors' methods: Nucleated cell number was recorded as an estimate derived from reference gene primer amplification. Sequencing used immunoSEQ multiplex PCR; TCRdb keeps in-frame clones, though not all of them. V and J calls and clone size are as listed in that table; D and trimming were resolved from the DNA. The sample carries 200,000 or so clones, around four fifths recorded once. There are 14 residues in the CDR3. The V gene's germline CDR1 is SNHLY and CDR2 FYNNEI. V was shortened by 4 bases and J by 6 bases, with 12 bases between the two germline ends. The chain uses TRBV2 and TRBJ2-2, with D possibly being TRBD2 (6 bases). Sequencing was done on a sample of peripheral blood. This TCR was recovered from a human donor in a cohort sampled during active COVID-19. The CDR3 DNA sequence: TGTGCCAGCAGTGGTTATGGGGGGTCCGGGGAGCTGTTTTTT. Translation gives CASSGYGGSGELFF.